What follows describes a single T cell receptor beta chain. Its antigen is undetermined. With 1 base removed from V and 5 bases from J, the gap between germline ends came to 6 bases. This CDR3 has 13 residues. Germline V gene sequence: CDR1 SGHAT, CDR2 FQNNGV. The data were produced by immunoSEQ multiplex PCR, yet TCRdb's version contains in-frame clones alone and is incomplete. The sample yields around 66,000 clones, 74% seen once. Subsequent to a culture period of about nine days, CD4+ T cells were isolated. Two-dose BNT162b2 or mRNA-1273 vaccination was given to participants. Recipients of the vaccine had no prior SARS-CoV-2 infection and negative nucleocapsid antibodies. A half-medium replacement with IL-2 medium was carried out on days 3 and 7. The data belong to a study of vaccination effects on CD4 cells after COVID-19. Study background: The median interval between the second dose and post-vaccine sampling was 72 days. Every well got 2 million to 2.5 million PBMC, which were grown with around 11 IU/ml IL-2 and around 10 ug/ml peptides.

The source is a human donor who received a COVID-19 vaccine. The source material was CD4+ T cells from PBMCs cultured without peptide, sampled after COVID-19 vaccination. V and J are TRBV11-2 and TRBJ2-1; D not certain. The CDR3 DNA follows: TGTGCCAGCAGCTTAGCCGGAAACAATGAGCAGTTCTTC. Translated, it gives CASSLAGNNEQFF. Based on the CDR3 plus reference TRBV11-2 and TRBJ2-1, the full variable domain is EAGVAQSPRYKIIEKRQSVAFWCNPISGHATLYWYQQILGQGPKLLIQFQNNGVVDDSQLPKDRFSAERLKGVDSTLKIQPAKLEDSAVYLCASSLAGNNEQFFGPGTRLTVL.